This paragraph reports one TCR beta chain. CDR3 length equals 14 residues. Trimming removed 6 bases at V and 1 base at J, with 12 bases between. The V gene's germline CDR1 is LGHDT and CDR2 YNNKEL (reference sequence). The data were taken from a study of T cell responses to AZD1222 COVID-19 vaccine. Study information: Both about-4-week and about-12-week second-dose recipients were combined.

The table came from immunoSEQ multiplex PCR; TCRdb's copy has only in-frame clones and leaves some out. The table includes some 120,000 clones, around 86% detected once. The receptor's source is an adult in good health. The chain carries TRBV3-1 (or the pseudogene TRBV3-2) and TRBJ1-1; D possibly corresponds to TRBD1 (5 bases). The sequencing used peripheral blood, collected on day 0 of AZD1222 vaccination. CDR3 residues: CASSTGGGNTEAFF. The CDR3 region has the DNA TGTGCCAGCAGTACCGGGGGAGGGAACACTGAAGCTTTCTTT.